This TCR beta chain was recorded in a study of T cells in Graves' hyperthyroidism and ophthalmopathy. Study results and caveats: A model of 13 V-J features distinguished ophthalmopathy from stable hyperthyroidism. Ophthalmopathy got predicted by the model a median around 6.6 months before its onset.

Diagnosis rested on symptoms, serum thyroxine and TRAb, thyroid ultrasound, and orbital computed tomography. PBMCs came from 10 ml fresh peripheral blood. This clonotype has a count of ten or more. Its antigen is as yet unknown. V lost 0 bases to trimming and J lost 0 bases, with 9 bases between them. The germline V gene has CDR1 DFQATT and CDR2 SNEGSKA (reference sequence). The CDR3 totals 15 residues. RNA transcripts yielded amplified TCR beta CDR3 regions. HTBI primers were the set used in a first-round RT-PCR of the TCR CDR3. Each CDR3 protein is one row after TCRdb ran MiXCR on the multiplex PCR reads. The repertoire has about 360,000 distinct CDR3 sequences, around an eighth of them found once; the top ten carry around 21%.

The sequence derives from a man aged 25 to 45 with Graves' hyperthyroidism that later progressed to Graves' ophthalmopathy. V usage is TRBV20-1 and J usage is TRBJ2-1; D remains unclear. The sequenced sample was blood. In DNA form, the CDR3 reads TGCAGTGCTAGAGATAGGGTGGGCTCCTACAATGAGCAGTTCTTC. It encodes CSARDRVGSYNEQFF.